The 4 T cell receptor beta chains below were found in one sample sequenced in a study of T cells in Graves' hyperthyroidism and ophthalmopathy. From RNA transcripts, TCR beta CDR3 regions were amplified. Carried out on the TCR CDR3, a first-round RT-PCR used the HTBI primer set. TCRdb independently ran MiXCR on the multiplex PCR reads; one entry per CDR3 protein. The data show approximately 480,000 distinct CDR3 sequences, less than 25% seen once. The sequenced material came from blood. These receptors originate from a young man with Graves' hyperthyroidism.

This clonotype has at least ten counts. The chain couples TRBV28 to TRBJ1-1; D possibly corresponds to TRBD1 (6 bases). Per the germline V gene, CDR1 is MDHEN and CDR2 is SYDVKM. This CDR3 spans 13 amino acids. The ends were cut back, 7 bases at V and 3 bases at J, with 12 bases in the middle. The CDR3 sequence: CASTLEGDTEAFF. The CDR3 DNA sequence: TGTGCCAGCACCCTAGAGGGGGACACTGAAGCTTTCTTT.

V and J are TRBV20-1 and TRBJ2-7; D is tentatively TRBD1 or TRBD2 (5 bases each). This CDR3 region has 13 residues. Germline CDR1 DFQATT, CDR2 SNEGSKA (reference sequence). With 5 bases removed from V and 6 bases from J, the gap between germline ends came to 17 bases. The CDR3 DNA is TGCAGTGCTCAGGACGGGGCTCTGGTCGAGCAGTACTTC. This sequence encodes CSAQDGALVEQYF.

This clonotype was picked up a small number of times. CDR3 sequence: CASSLWSAEQYF. The CDR3 coding sequence is TGTGCCAGCTCGCTATGGTCAGCCGAGCAGTACTTC. The chain employs TRBV2 and TRBJ2-7; D not certain. This CDR3 is built from 12 residues. Germline V gene lookup returns CDR1 SNHLY and CDR2 FYNNEI. The germline V and J ends were trimmed by 8 bases and 6 bases, with 14 bases remaining between them.

There are a few counts of this clonotype. The rearrangement joins TRBV24-1 to TRBJ2-7; tentatively, D is TRBD1 (7 bases). The CDR3 covers 18 residues. The V end was cut by 8 bases, the J end by 3 bases, with 28 bases between. The V gene's germline CDR1 is KGHDR and CDR2 SFDVKD. The CDR3, as DNA: TGTGCCACCATTAACACGGGGGACCGGGACAGCTACTACTACGAGCAGTACTTC. It yields the protein CATINTGDRDSYYYEQYF.